This T cell receptor (beta chain) emerged from a study of T-cell reconstitution after alpha-beta-depleted transplantation in children. This clonotype was detected many times. The germline V and J ends were trimmed by 4 bases and 1 base, with 7 bases remaining between them. The CDR3 runs to 12 residues. From germline, CDR1 is SQVTM and CDR2 ANQGSEA. Preparation of the TCRbeta library involved a method that used unique molecular identifiers. TCRdb independently ran MiXCR on the PCR reads; one entry per CDR3 protein. Seen here are almost 500,000 distinct CDR3 sequences, approximately 13% observed once, and the top ten hold 4.5% to 6%.

This specimen was PBMCs from the stem cell graft donor, taken from the stem cell graft. This sequence originates from a human donor who donated a stem cell graft to a child with combined immunodeficiency. This chain connects TRBV29-1 to TRBJ1-1; D is ambiguous. Written as DNA, the CDR3 is TGCAGCGTTGGTCGACCGAACACTGAAGCTTTCTTT. It codes for CSVGRPNTEAFF.